One sample yielded the 4 T cell receptor beta chains listed below, sequenced in a study of blood T cell repertoires in COVID-19. The repertoire was sequenced with immunoSEQ multiplex PCR; TCRdb's copy has only in-frame clones and lacks some. The sample lists approximately 150,000 clones, roughly 91% occurring once. Material for sequencing was peripheral blood. The receptors here all came from a man aged 50-59 years with active or convalescent COVID-19.

The chain carries TRBV5-4 and TRBJ1-4; 8 nucleotides agree with TRBD1. CDR3 length equals 17 residues. Looked up from germline, CDR1 is SGHNT and CDR2 is YYREEE (reference sequence). V trimming: 0 bases; J trimming: 4 bases; junction bases outside the gene matches: 8. The CDR3 protein is CASSLAPRGQGNEKLFF. CDR3 DNA sequence: TGTGCCAGCAGCTTGGCCCCCAGGGGGCAAGGTAATGAAAAACTGTTTTTT.

This chain uses TRBV29-1 with TRBJ2-1; 8 bases are shared with TRBD2. The CDR3 runs to 15 residues. J lost 9 bases, V lost 5 bases, and 15 bases had no gene match. CDR1 is SQVTM, CDR2 ANQGSEA, per germline. CDR3 sequence: CSVMTRGLGSGEQFF. The CDR3 coding sequence is TGCAGCGTTATGACACGGGGACTAGGTAGTGGTGAGCAGTTCTTC.

This chain connects TRBV25-1 to TRBJ2-3; TRBD2 matches 9 bases. Germline CDR1 and CDR2: MGHDK and SYGVNS. V lost 4 bases and J lost 3; bases outside the gene matches: 5. This CDR3 is 15 amino acids long. The CDR3 loop is CASSVSGSWTDTQYF. CDR3 bases: TGTGCCAGCAGTGTTAGCGGGAGTTGGACAGATACGCAGTATTTT.

This clone occurred once. J is TRBJ2-1 and V is TRBV13; TRBD2 matches at 8 bases. The CDR3 is made up of 15 amino acids. Trimming took 5 bases from V and 6 from J; bases not matched to a gene: 9. The V gene's germline CDR1 is PRHDT and CDR2 FYEKMQ (reference sequence). The CDR3 here is CASSPGTRTVNEQFF. DNA for the CDR3: TGTGCCAGCAGCCCCGGGACTAGGACTGTCAATGAGCAGTTCTTC. Drawing the rest from reference TRBV13 and TRBJ2-1, the complete variable domain is AAGVIQSPRHLIKEKRETATLKCYPIPRHDTVYWYQQGPGQDPQFLISFYEKMQSDKGSIPDRFSAQQFSDYHSELNMSSLELGDSALYFCASSPGTRTVNEQFFGPGTRLTVL.